This TCR beta chain was retrieved from a study of post-analysis software for immune sequencing data. Notes on this clonotype: Its antigen is undetermined.

This CDR3 has 14 amino acids. V was trimmed by 3 bases and J by 2 bases, leaving 11 bases between them. Germline lookup yields CDR1 SGHTA and CDR2 FQGTGA. General study results and limits: Elevated frequency relative to controls characterized about 5 TRBV segments in patients, TRBV5-6, TRBV5-1 and TRBV20-1 among them. Among multiple sclerosis patients, normalized Chao1 diversity was significantly below that of controls.

TCR beta libraries were prepared from cDNA with unique molecular identifiers. The T cell input of about 0.9 to 11 million gave around 540,000 cDNA molecules. TCRdb re-derived calls from the PCR reads in MiXCR, one entry per CDR3 protein. The table shows roughly 400,000 distinct CDR3 sequences, with 30% to 45% occurring only once. This rearrangement joins TRBV7-3 to TRBJ2-7; D possibly corresponds to TRBD1 (6 bases). The origin of this receptor is a girl aged 2 to 10 with multiple sclerosis. The sequenced material came from blood. CDR3 DNA: TGTGCCAGCAGCTTCTGGCAGGGGACCTACGAGCAGTACTTC. Encoded protein: CASSFWQGTYEQYF.